The clone carrying this T cell receptor beta chain has just one count. This specimen belongs to a study of blood T cell repertoires in COVID-19. Whole-study context: Sites across the United States, Italy and Spain contributed samples from acute and convalescent COVID-19. Nucleic acid was either cDNA or gDNA, and it came from T cells, B-cell-depleted T cells, or PBMCs.

V lost 1 base, J lost 5 bases, and 5 bases lay in between. CDR1 and CDR2 from the germline V gene are PRHDT and FYEKMQ (reference sequence). CDR3 length: 12 amino acids. Authors' analysis steps: Cell counts per sample came from amplifying reference gene primers. Measured with immunoSEQ multiplex PCR; TCRdb has only the in-frame clones, and not every one. That table gives V, J and clone size, and the DNA gave D and trimming. The sample has fewer than 200,000 clones, about 86% seen once. This TCR came from a woman between 50 and 59 years old in a cohort exposed to, infected with or recovered from COVID-19 (not recorded which). The V and J genes are TRBV13 and TRBJ1-2; D remains ambiguous. Sequencing was done on a sample of PBMCs or T cells enriched from blood (not recorded which). CDR3 nucleotide sequence: TGTGCCAGCAGCTTAGTTTCATATGGCTACACCTTC. It codes for CASSLVSYGYTF.